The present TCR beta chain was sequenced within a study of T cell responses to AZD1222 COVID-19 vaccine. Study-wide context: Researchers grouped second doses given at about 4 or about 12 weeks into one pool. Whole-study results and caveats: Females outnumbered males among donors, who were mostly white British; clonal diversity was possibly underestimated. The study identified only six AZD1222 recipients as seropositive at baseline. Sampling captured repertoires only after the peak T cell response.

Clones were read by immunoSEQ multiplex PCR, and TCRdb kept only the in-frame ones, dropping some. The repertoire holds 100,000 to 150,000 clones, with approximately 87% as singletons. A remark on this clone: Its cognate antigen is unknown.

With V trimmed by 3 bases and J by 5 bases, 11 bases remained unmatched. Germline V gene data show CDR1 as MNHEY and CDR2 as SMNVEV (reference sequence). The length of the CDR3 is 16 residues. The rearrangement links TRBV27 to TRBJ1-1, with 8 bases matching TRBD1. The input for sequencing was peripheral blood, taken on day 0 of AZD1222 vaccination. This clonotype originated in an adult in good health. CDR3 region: CASSFSGTGIGTEAFF. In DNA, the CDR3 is TGTGCCAGCAGTTTCTCCGGGACAGGTATTGGGACTGAAGCTTTCTTT.